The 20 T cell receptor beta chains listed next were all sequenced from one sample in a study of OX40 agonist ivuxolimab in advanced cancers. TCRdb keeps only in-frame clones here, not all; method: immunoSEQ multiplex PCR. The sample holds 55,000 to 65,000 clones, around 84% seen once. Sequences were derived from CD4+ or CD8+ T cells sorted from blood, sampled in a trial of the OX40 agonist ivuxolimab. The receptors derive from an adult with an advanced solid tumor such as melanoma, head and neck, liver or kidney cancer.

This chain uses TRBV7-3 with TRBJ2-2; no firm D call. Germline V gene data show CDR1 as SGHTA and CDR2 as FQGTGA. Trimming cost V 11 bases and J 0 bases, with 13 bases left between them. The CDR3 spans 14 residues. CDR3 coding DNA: TGTGCCTCCGGCCGGAATGCGAACACCGGGGAGCTGTTTTTT. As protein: CASGRNANTGELFF.

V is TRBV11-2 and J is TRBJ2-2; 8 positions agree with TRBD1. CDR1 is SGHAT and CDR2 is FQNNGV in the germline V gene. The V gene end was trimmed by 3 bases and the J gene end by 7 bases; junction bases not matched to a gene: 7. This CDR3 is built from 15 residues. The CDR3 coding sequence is TGTGCCAGCAGCTTGACAGGGGCTAGTGGCGGGGAGCTGTTTTTT. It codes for CASSLTGASGGELFF.

CDR3 nucleotide sequence: TGTGCCAGCAGTTTTCGATGGGGCCTCAGGTTCGAGCAGTACTTC. This sequence encodes CASSFRWGLRFEQYF. The chain is built from TRBV28 and TRBJ2-7; D is perhaps TRBD1 (5 bases). Looked up from germline, CDR1 is MDHEN and CDR2 is SYDVKM. Trimming took 3 bases from V and 6 from J, leaving 18 bases between them. The CDR3 has 15 amino acids.

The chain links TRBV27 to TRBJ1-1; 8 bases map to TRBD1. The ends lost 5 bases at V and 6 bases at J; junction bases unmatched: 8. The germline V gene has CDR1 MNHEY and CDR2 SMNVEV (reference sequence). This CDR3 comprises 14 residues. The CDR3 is CASSTTGEVAEAFF. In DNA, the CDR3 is TGTGCCAGCAGTACGACAGGGGAAGTCGCTGAAGCTTTCTTT.

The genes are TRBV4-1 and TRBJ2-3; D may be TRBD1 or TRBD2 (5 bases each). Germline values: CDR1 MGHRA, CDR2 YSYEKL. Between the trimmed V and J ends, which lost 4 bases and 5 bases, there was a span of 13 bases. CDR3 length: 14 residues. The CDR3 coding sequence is TGCGCCAGCAGCCGGGACGTCACCGTAGATACGCAGTATTTT. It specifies CASSRDVTVDTQYF.

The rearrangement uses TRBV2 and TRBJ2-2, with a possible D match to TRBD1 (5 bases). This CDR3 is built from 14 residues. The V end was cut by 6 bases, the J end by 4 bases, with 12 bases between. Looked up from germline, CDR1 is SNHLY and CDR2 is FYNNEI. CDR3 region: CASSSSTATGELFF. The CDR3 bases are TGTGCCAGCAGCTCCTCGACAGCCACCGGGGAGCTGTTTTTT.

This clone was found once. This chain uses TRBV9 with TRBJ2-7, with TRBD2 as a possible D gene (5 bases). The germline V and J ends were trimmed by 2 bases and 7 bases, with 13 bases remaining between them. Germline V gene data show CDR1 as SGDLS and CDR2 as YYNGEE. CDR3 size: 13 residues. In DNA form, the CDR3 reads TGTGCCAGCAGCGTGGACTTGGCAAGGGAGCAGTACTTC. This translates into CASSVDLAREQYF.

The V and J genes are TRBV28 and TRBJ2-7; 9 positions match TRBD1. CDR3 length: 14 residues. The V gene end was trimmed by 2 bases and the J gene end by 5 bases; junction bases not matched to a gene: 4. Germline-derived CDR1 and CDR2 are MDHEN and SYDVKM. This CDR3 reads CASSLGTGSHEQYF. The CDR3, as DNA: TGTGCCAGCAGTTTAGGGACAGGGTCCCACGAGCAGTACTTC.

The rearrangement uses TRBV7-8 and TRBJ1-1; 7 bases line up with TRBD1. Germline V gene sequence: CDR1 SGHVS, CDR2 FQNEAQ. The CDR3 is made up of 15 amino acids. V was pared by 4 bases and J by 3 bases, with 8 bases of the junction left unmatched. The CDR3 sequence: CASSSQTGLDTEAFF. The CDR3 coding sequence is TGTGCCAGCAGCTCCCAGACAGGGTTAGACACTGAAGCTTTCTTT.

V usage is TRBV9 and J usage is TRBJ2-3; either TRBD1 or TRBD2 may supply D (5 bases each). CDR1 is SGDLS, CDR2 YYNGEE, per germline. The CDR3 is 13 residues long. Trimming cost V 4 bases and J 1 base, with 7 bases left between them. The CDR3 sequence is CASSRDGTDTQYF. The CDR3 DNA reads TGTGCCAGCAGCCGGGACGGCACAGATACGCAGTATTTT.

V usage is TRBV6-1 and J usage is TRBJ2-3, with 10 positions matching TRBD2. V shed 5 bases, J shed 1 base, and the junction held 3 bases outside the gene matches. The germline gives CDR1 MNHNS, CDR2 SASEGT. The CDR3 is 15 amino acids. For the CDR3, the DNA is TGTGCCAGCAGTCACACTAGCGGGGGCACAGATACGCAGTATTTT. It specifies CASSHTSGGTDTQYF.

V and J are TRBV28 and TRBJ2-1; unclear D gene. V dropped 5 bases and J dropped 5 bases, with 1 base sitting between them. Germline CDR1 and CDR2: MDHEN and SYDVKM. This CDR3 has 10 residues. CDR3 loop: CASSNNEQFF. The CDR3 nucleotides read TGTGCCAGCAGTAACAATGAGCAGTTCTTC.

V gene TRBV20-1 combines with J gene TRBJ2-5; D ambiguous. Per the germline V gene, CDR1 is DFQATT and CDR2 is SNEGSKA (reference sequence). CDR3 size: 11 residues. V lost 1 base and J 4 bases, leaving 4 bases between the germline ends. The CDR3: CSARVSETQYF. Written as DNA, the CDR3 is TGCAGTGCTAGAGTATCAGAGACCCAGTACTTC.

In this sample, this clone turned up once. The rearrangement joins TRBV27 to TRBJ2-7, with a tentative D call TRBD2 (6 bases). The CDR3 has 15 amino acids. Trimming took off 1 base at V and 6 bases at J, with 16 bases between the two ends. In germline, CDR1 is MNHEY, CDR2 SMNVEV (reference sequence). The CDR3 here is CASSLLGDSTSEQYF. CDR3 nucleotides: TGTGCCAGCAGTTTATTGGGGGACTCGACCTCCGAGCAGTACTTC.

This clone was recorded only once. For the CDR3, the DNA is TGTGCCTGGAGCGCCTTCCGGGCGGAGGGCTACACCTTC. It is translated as CAWSAFRAEGYTF. The chain recombines TRBV30 with TRBJ1-2; no definite D call. V was clipped by 3 bases and J by 8 bases, with 16 bases between them. CDR1 and CDR2 from the germline V gene are GTSNPN and SVGIG (reference sequence). This CDR3 has 13 amino acids.

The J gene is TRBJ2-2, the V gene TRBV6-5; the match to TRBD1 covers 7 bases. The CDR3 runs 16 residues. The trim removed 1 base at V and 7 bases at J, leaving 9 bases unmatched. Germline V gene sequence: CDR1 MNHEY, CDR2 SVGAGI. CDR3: CASSYLTGLVDGELFF. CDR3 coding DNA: TGTGCCAGCAGTTACTTGACAGGGCTCGTTGACGGGGAGCTGTTTTTT.

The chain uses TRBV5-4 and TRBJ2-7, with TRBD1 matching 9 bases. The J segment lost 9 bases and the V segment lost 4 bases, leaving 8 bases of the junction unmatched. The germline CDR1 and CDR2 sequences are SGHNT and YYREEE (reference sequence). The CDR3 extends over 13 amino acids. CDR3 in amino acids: CASSNRDRVGQYF. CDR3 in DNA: TGTGCCAGCAGCAACCGGGACAGGGTGGGGCAGTACTTC.

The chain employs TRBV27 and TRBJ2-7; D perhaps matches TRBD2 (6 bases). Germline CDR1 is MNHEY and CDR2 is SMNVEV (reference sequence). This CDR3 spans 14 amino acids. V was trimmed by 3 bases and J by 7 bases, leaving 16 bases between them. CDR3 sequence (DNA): TGTGCCAGCAGTTTGGAGAGGGCTGCGGGGGAGCAGTACTTC. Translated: CASSLERAAGEQYF.

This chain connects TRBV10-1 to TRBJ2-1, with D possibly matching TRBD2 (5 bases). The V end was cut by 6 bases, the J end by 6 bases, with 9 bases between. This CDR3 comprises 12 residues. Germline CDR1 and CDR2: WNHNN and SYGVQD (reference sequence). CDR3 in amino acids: CASSRGPNEQFF. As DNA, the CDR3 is TGCGCCAGCAGCAGAGGGCCCAATGAGCAGTTCTTC.

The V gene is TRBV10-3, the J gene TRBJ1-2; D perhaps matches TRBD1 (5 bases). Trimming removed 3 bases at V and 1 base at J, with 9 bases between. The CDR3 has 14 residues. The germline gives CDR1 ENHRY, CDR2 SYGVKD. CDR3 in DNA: TGTGCCATCAGTGAACGGCAGGGTAACTATGGCTACACCTTC. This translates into CAISERQGNYGYTF.